Each of the 18 T cell receptor beta chains below was sequenced from the same sample in a study of glioma-infiltrating T cells. TCR alpha and beta CDR3 regions were amplified from RNA using iRepertoire nested multiplex PCR. TCRdb reprocessed the multiplex PCR reads with MiXCR, giving one entry per CDR3 protein. The sample records around 190,000 distinct CDR3 sequences, about 32% being singletons. The sample comprised glioma tissue, nonneoplastic brain tissue, or PBMCs (not recorded which). The receptors were sampled from a human donor with low-grade glioma or glioblastoma, undergoing nonglioma brain surgery, or in good health (not recorded which).

This clonotype was found many times. V gene TRBV4-3 combines with J gene TRBJ2-2; D is uncertain. Germline lookup yields CDR1 LGHNA and CDR2 YSLEER. This CDR3 spans 12 amino acids. V lost 0 bases, J lost 8 bases, and 4 bases lay in between. Here the CDR3 reads CASSQDMGELFF. In nucleotides, the CDR3 is TGCGCCAGCAGCCAAGACATGGGGGAGCTGTTTTTT.

Note on this clonotype: A read error is possible here, since a much larger clone lies one base away. The gene calls are TRBV7-2 and TRBJ2-2; TRBD2 agrees at 7 bases. The V gene's germline CDR1 is SGHTA and CDR2 FQGNSA. V was pared by 5 bases and J by 2 bases, with 5 bases of the junction left unmatched. CDR3 length: 15 residues. The CDR3: CASSRTSVNTGELFF. CDR3 DNA: TGTGCCAGCAGCCGTACTAGCGTAAACACCGGGGAGCTGTTTTTT.

In its sample, this clonotype was seen many times. The chain carries TRBV7-2 and TRBJ2-2, with D maybe TRBD1 (5 bases). Looked up from germline, CDR1 is SGHTA and CDR2 is FQGNSA. The CDR3 totals 15 residues. Trimming removed 5 bases from V and 5 bases from J, with 15 bases in between. CDR3 sequence: CASSAVGRYTGELFF. The CDR3 bases are TGTGCCAGCAGCGCCGTGGGGCGCTATACCGGGGAGCTGTTTTTT.

This clonotype has a handful of counts. A much larger clone is a single base away; this may be a read error. The rearrangement links TRBV6-2 or TRBV6-3 to TRBJ2-3, with 8 bases identical to TRBD2. CDR3 length: 16 residues. V trimming: 5 bases; J trimming: 14 bases; junction bases outside the gene matches: 21. Per the germline V gene, CDR1 is MNHEY and CDR2 is SVGEGT. The CDR3 DNA is TGTGCCAGCAGTCCCATAGCGGGGAGGGGAACGGATGCGCGGTATTTT. It codes for CASSPIAGRGTDARYF.

This clonotype was detected only a few times. At one boundary the junction diverges from the germline segment, which might be a read error. The chain couples TRBV7-9 to TRBJ1-2; TRBD1 might be the D (5 bases). Germline V gene lookup returns CDR1 SEHNR and CDR2 FQNEAQ (reference sequence). The CDR3 has 15 amino acids. The CDR3 spells CAGSLGVAGTYGYTF. The CDR3 bases are TGTGCCGGCAGCTTAGGTGTAGCAGGGACCTATGGCTACACCTTC.

This clonotype was detected ten times or more. This chain connects TRBV20-1 to TRBJ1-2; tentatively, D is TRBD1 (5 bases). Trimming pared 3 bases from V and 4 bases from J, leaving 12 bases between. The CDR3 has 13 residues. Germline V gene sequence: CDR1 DFQATT, CDR2 SNEGSKA (reference sequence). The CDR3 is CSASEGRIYGYTF. For the CDR3, the DNA is TGCAGTGCTAGTGAGGGGCGGATCTATGGCTACACCTTC.

This clonotype was counted between two and nine times. The chain links TRBV19 to TRBJ2-1; 11 nucleotides agree with TRBD2. Germline V gene data show CDR1 as LNHDA and CDR2 as SQIVND (reference sequence). V was clipped by 4 bases and J by 11 bases; unmatched bases: 7. The CDR3 has 14 amino acids. CDR3 region: CASSTSSGRSKQFF. The CDR3 coding sequence is TGTGCCAGTAGTACTTCTAGCGGGAGGTCGAAGCAGTTCTTC. The full variable domain, rest sourced from reference TRBV19 and TRBJ2-1, is DGGITQSPKYLFRKEGQNVTLSCEQNLNHDAMYWYRQDPGQGLRLIYYSQIVNDFQKGDIAEGYSVSREKKESFPLTVTSAQKNPTAFYLCASSTSSGRSKQFFGPGTRLTVL.

This clonotype was picked up one time. CDR3 loop: CASSYVPQGAGNTEAFF. CDR3 nucleotide sequence: TGTGCCAGCAGTTACGTGCCACAGGGGGCAGGGAACACTGAAGCTTTCTTT. The chain combines TRBV6-9 with TRBJ1-1; TRBD1 aligns across 9 bases. Trimming at V came to 3 bases and at J to 1 base, leaving 9 bases not matched to a gene. CDR1 is MNHGY and CDR2 is SVAAGI in the germline V gene. The CDR3 length is 17 residues.

The chain uses TRBV9 and TRBJ2-1, with 7 bases aligning to TRBD2. CDR1 SGDLS and CDR2 YYNGEE come from the germline V gene. Trimming removed 3 bases from V and 9 bases from J; junction bases left unmatched: 6. CDR3 length equals 13 residues. The CDR3 reads CASSDNRGSEQFF. CDR3 DNA: TGTGCCAGCAGCGATAACCGCGGGAGTGAGCAGTTCTTC.

The sample holds many counts of this clonotype. The gene calls are TRBV6-2 or TRBV6-3 and TRBJ2-1; TRBD2 might be the D (5 bases). The CDR3 loop spans 13 amino acids. CDR1 MNHEY and CDR2 SVGEGT come from the germline V gene. The ends were cut back, 7 bases at V and 9 bases at J, with 16 bases in the middle. The CDR3 bases are TGTGCCAGCACCCCCCGGCTAGCACTTGAGCAGTTCTTC. As protein: CASTPRLALEQFF.

This clonotype was picked up many times. CDR3 bases: TGTGCCAGCAGCCGGGGTACTAGCGGGGCCCCCGGCCCCTACGAGCAGTACTTC. Translation: CASSRGTSGAPGPYEQYF. The V and J genes are TRBV3-1 and TRBJ2-7; 10 bases fit TRBD2. Trimming cost V 4 bases and J 2 bases; bases outside gene matches: 14. There are 18 residues in the CDR3. The germline V gene encodes CDR1 LGHDT and CDR2 YNNKEL (reference sequence).

This clonotype was detected ten times or more. The J gene is TRBJ1-1, the V gene TRBV6-2 or TRBV6-3; 8 bases are a match to TRBD1. Losses at the gene ends were 6 bases for V and 9 bases for J; bases not matched to a gene: 9. CDR1 and CDR2 from the germline V gene are MNHEY and SVGEGT. The CDR3 has 13 residues. The CDR3 sequence is CASSAGTGLKAFF. The DNA for the CDR3 is TGTGCCAGCAGCGCCGGGACAGGCCTTAAAGCTTTCTTT.

On this clonotype itself: At one end, the junction sequence differs from germline, possibly due to a read error. The rearrangement links TRBV5-5 to TRBJ2-5; TRBD2 matches at 12 bases. The germline V gene encodes CDR1 SGHKS and CDR2 YYEKEE (reference sequence). The CDR3 has 18 amino acids. The CDR3 DNA reads TGTGCCAGCCGCTTGGGGGCTAGCGGGAGGGCCTTACAAGAGACCCAGTACTTC. Encoded protein: CASRLGASGRALQETQYF.

This clonotype was detected many times. The genes are TRBV18 and TRBJ2-1; 12 nucleotides match TRBD2. This CDR3 region has 14 residues. Germline CDR1 is KGHSH and CDR2 is LQKENI. V lost 4 bases to trimming and J lost 7 bases; unmatched junction nucleotides: 2. The CDR3 DNA follows: TGTGCCAGCTCACTAGGGACTAGCGGGAATGAGCAGTTCTTC. Amino acids: CASSLGTSGNEQFF.

V usage is TRBV7-9 and J usage is TRBJ2-7, with 9 bases lining up with TRBD2. V gave up 5 bases and J gave up 9 bases; unmatched junction bases: 14. CDR3 length equals 15 residues. In germline, CDR1 is SEHNR, CDR2 FQNEAQ (reference sequence). The CDR3 loop reads CASSPQPGLARGQYF. The CDR3 DNA reads as TGTGCCAGCAGCCCCCAACCGGGACTAGCAAGGGGGCAGTACTTC.

This clonotype was observed at least ten times. The chain combines TRBV4-3 with TRBJ2-7, with D possibly being TRBD1 (5 bases). V was shortened by 0 bases and J by 4 bases, with 10 bases between the two germline ends. The length of the CDR3 is 14 residues. CDR1 LGHNA and CDR2 YSLEER come from the germline V gene. In DNA, the CDR3 is TGCGCCAGCAGCCAAGAAAGGGGAAGATACGAGCAGTACTTC. It is translated as CASSQERGRYEQYF.

Worth noting for this clonotype: At one of its ends the junction is not consistent with the germline gene, which may arise from a read error. The J gene is TRBJ1-5, the V gene TRBV5-6; D is perhaps TRBD1 (5 bases). Per the germline V gene, CDR1 is SGHDT and CDR2 is YYEEEE. This CDR3 contains 15 residues. CDR3 sequence reads: CASSLGPGPNKPQHF. CDR3 coding DNA: TGTGCCAGCAGCTTGGGACCAGGGCCCAATAAGCCCCAGCATTTT.

With regard to this clonotype: The junction does not match germline at one end; this may be a read error. The chain combines TRBV7-2 with TRBJ1-3; no clear D. The length of the CDR3 is 16 residues. Germline lookup yields CDR1 SGHTA and CDR2 FQGNSA. Written as DNA, the CDR3 is TGTGCCAGCAGCTTACCGGGCCCTAGCTATGGAAACGCCATATATTTT. This sequence encodes CASSLPGPSYGNAIYF.